A single sample gave rise to the 17 T cell receptor beta chains below, sequenced in a study of shared clonotypes between healthy human individuals (dated by TCRdb to between 2020 and 2021). Libraries came from the immunoSEQ multiplex PCR assay. TCRdb stores this immuneACCESS table with in-frame sequences only. Part of the clones is absent; in the studies checked, under half of the shortfall reflects unresolved V genes, and no reason is known for the rest. Recorded for this sample are about 2.4 million clones; approximately 94% of them occurred a single time. The leading ten clones occupy around 0.14% of the sample. The sequenced sample consisted of naive CD4+ T cells sorted from blood. In light of the paper, this sample's cell subset or site label describes: CD45RA+ positively selected. These receptors all stem from a man aged 18 to 29 in good health.

V is TRBV10-3 and J is TRBJ2-7; 9 bases agree with TRBD1. Unmatched junction bases numbered 3, after V lost 6 bases and J lost 0 bases. Germline values: CDR1 ENHRY, CDR2 SYGVKD. The CDR3 has 14 amino acids. The CDR3 is CAIRRTGDSYEQYF. As DNA, the CDR3 is TGTGCCATCAGGCGGACAGGGGACTCCTACGAGCAGTACTTC.

The chain links TRBV5-5 to TRBJ2-3; 7 bases agree with TRBD2. The germline V gene has CDR1 SGHKS and CDR2 YYEKEE (reference sequence). Germline trimming cut 2 bases from V and 0 bases from J; bases unmatched to any gene: 9. The CDR3 covers 17 residues. The CDR3 reads CASSLKPGTISTDTQYF. The CDR3 coding sequence is TGTGCCAGCAGCTTAAAGCCCGGGACTATAAGCACAGATACGCAGTATTTT.

Points on this clone: This sample includes further DNA sequences coding for the same CDR3. V gene TRBV5-1 combines with J gene TRBJ1-1; tentative D call: TRBD1 (5 bases). The V gene lost 0 bases and the J gene lost 1 base, with 7 bases spanning the gap. The CDR3 is made up of 14 amino acids. Per the germline V gene, CDR1 is SGHRS and CDR2 is YFSETQ. CDR3: CASSLGGTNTEAFF. Written as DNA, the CDR3 is TGCGCCAGCAGCTTGGGCGGGACGAACACTGAAGCTTTCTTT.

The V call is TRBV5-6, the J call TRBJ2-5; a possible D gene is TRBD2 (5 bases). The J call is uncertain, as TRBJ2-7 better fits the DNA end. CDR1 and CDR2 (germline): SGHDT, YYEEEE. The CDR3 sequence is 14 residues long. The DNA of the CDR3 is TGTGCCAGCAGCTTGGGAGGTAGCGTCTACGAGCAGTACTTC. It encodes CASSLGGSVYEQYF.

This chain links TRBV5-6 with TRBJ1-5; D perhaps matches TRBD1 (5 bases). The CDR3 loop spans 15 amino acids. Trimming left V 0 bases short and J 3 bases short, with 10 bases between. Germline V gives CDR1 SGHDT, CDR2 YYEEEE. The CDR3, as DNA: TGTGCCAGCAGCTTGGGGGTGGGGCCCAATCAGCCCCAGCATTTT. It yields the protein CASSLGVGPNQPQHF.

The chain couples TRBV9 to TRBJ2-2; maybe TRBD1 (5 bases). The CDR3 runs 12 residues. Germline-derived CDR1 and CDR2 are SGDLS and YYNGEE. Trimming removed 3 bases from V and 8 bases from J, with 8 bases in between. The CDR3 protein is CASSAGSGELFF. The DNA for the CDR3 is TGTGCCAGCAGCGCAGGGTCGGGGGAGCTGTTTTTT.

The chain combines TRBV6-6 with TRBJ2-3; D ambiguous. V was shortened by 5 bases and J by 4 bases, with 7 bases between the two germline ends. This CDR3 has 12 residues. The germline V gene has CDR1 MNHNY and CDR2 SVGAGI (reference sequence). The CDR3 is CASSTHPDTQYF. Written as DNA, the CDR3 is TGTGCCAGCAGTACACATCCAGATACGCAGTATTTT.

The chain recombines TRBV29-1 with TRBJ1-3, with D possibly being TRBD1 (5 bases). Germline-derived CDR1 and CDR2 are SQVTM and ANQGSEA. The CDR3 is made up of 14 amino acids. The V end lost 7 bases, the J end lost 1 base, and 14 bases lay between the germline ends. The CDR3 loop is CSGMRTNSGNTIYF. CDR3 nucleotide sequence: TGCAGCGGTATGCGGACAAATTCTGGAAACACCATATATTTT.

The gene calls are TRBV6-8 and TRBJ2-3; D call uncertain. CDR1 and CDR2 (germline): MNHGY, SAAAGT. V lost 9 bases and J lost 6, with 7 bases in between. This CDR3 contains 10 residues. In DNA form, the CDR3 reads TGTGCCAGGAACTGTGATACGCAGTATTTT. As protein: CARNCDTQYF.

This chain connects TRBV18 to TRBJ1-4; 10 bases line up with TRBD1. Germline V gives CDR1 KGHSH, CDR2 LQKENI. J gave up 2 bases and V 6 bases, and 9 bases lay outside the gene matches. The CDR3 contains 17 residues. The CDR3 loop is CASSPGDRGTTNEKLFF. The CDR3 DNA reads as TGTGCCAGCTCCCCAGGGGACAGGGGAACTACTAATGAAAAACTGTTTTTT.

This chain joins TRBV12-1 and TRBJ2-7; the table assigns TRBD2, which was not confirmed against the DNA. TRBV12-1 is a listed pseudogene. This CDR3 comprises 16 residues. The CDR3 reads CASSPGSTEGGYEQYF. As DNA, the CDR3 is TGTGCCAGCAGCCCGGGCTCAACGGAGGGAGGCTACGAGCAGTACTTC.

This sequence joins TRBV7-2 and TRBJ2-3, with D uncertain. The V gene's germline CDR1 is SGHTA and CDR2 FQGNSA. V was pared by 1 base and J by 1 base, with 12 bases between. The CDR3 length is 16 residues. CDR3 sequence reads: CASSLGLLIGTDTQYF. The DNA for the CDR3 is TGTGCCAGCAGCTTAGGCCTCCTAATTGGCACAGATACGCAGTATTTT. Full variable domain (missing parts from reference TRBV7-2 and TRBJ2-3): GAGVSQSPSNKVTEKGKDVELRCDPISGHTALYWYRQSLGQGLEFLIYFQGNSAPDKSGLPSDRFSAERTGGSVSTLTIQRTQQEDSAVYLCASSLGLLIGTDTQYFGPGTRLTVL.

The chain joins TRBV5-1 to TRBJ2-5; unclear D gene. The V end lost 0 bases, the J end lost 5 bases, and 11 bases lay between the germline ends. CDR3 size: 14 residues. Germline lookup yields CDR1 SGHRS and CDR2 YFSETQ. For the CDR3, the DNA is TGCGCCAGCAGCTTGGGCACGGTCCCGGAGACCCAGTACTTC. It is translated as CASSLGTVPETQYF.

In its sample, this clone was seen once. The chain uses TRBV29-1 and TRBJ1-4; no definite D call. Looked up from germline, CDR1 is SQVTM and CDR2 is ANQGSEA. V lost 5 bases, J lost 8 bases, and 12 bases lay in between. CDR3 size: 12 residues. CDR3 protein: CSVYLVLEKLFF. The CDR3 bases are TGCAGCGTTTACTTGGTACTAGAAAAACTGTTTTTT.

This clone is a singleton in its sample. The gene calls are TRBV6-4 and TRBJ2-6; 8 bases map to TRBD1. The CDR3 runs to 18 residues. The germline V gene has CDR1 MRHNA and CDR2 SNTAGT. With V trimmed by 3 bases and J by 0 bases, 7 bases remained unmatched. The CDR3 is CASSDRQGTNSGANVLTF. For the CDR3, the DNA is TGTGCCAGCAGTGATCGACAGGGGACCAACTCTGGGGCCAACGTCCTGACTTTC.

The CDR3 reads CASSFQGSTDTQYF. CDR3 bases: TGTGCCAGCTCATTCCAGGGGTCGACAGATACGCAGTATTTT. V gene TRBV18 combines with J gene TRBJ2-3, with D maybe TRBD1 (6 bases). Germline values: CDR1 KGHSH, CDR2 LQKENI. The CDR3 totals 14 residues. Trimming pared 5 bases from V and 3 bases from J, leaving 12 bases between.

The chain recombines TRBV2 with TRBJ1-2; TRBD1 is a possible D gene (5 bases). The CDR3 loop spans 12 amino acids. Germline V lookup: CDR1 SNHLY, CDR2 FYNNEI. V lost 4 bases to trimming and J lost 4 bases, with 7 bases between them. The chain's CDR3 is CASSVQGYGYTF. The DNA of the CDR3 is TGTGCCAGCAGTGTTCAGGGCTATGGCTACACCTTC.